A selection of T cell receptor beta chains follows, all from one sample in a study of Ad26.COV2.S vaccination and SARS-CoV-2 variants. Some clones are missing from TCRdb's copy, which holds only in-frame ones; the method was immunoSEQ multiplex PCR. The sample has about 350,000 clones, 85% seen once; the top ten hold roughly 3.3%. This specimen was peripheral blood, taken in a trial of Ad26.COV2.S vaccine versus placebo. These receptor sequences come from a person aged 18-60 years who received the Ad26.COV2.S COVID-19 vaccine or a placebo. Each CDR3 is given with its conserved first and last residue. A D gene is named only where the DNA matches it firmly. Expanded clones are given a class, and other clones once, few, many or no size at all.

-	TRBV5-4	TRBJ2-7	-	TGTGCCAGCAGCTTGGCCGGGGGCGGTTACGAGCAGTACTTC	CASSLAGGGYEQYF
-	TRBV11-3	TRBJ2-2	-	TGTGCCAGCAGCTTAGGAGGGGCAAATATCGGGGAGCTGTTTTTT	CASSLGGANIGELFF
few	TRBV10-3	TRBJ2-7	TRBD1	TGTGCCATCAGTGATTTGGGGACAGGGGTCTTCGAGCAGTACTTC	CAISDLGTGVFEQYF
-	TRBV19	TRBJ1-2	TRBD1	TGTGCCAGCGTAGACAGGGCTTCCTATGGCTACACCTTC	CASVDRASYGYTF
-	TRBV30	TRBJ1-2	-	TGTGCCTGGATTCAGGGACGTGGCTACACCTTC	CAWIQGRGYTF
-	TRBV11-2	TRBJ2-2	-	TGTGCCAGCAGCTTAGTATGGCCGGCGGACACCGGGGAGCTGTTTTTT	CASSLVWPADTGELFF
-	TRBV7-9	TRBJ2-5	TRBD2	TGTGCCAGCAGACCTAGCGGGCCTCCGGGGACCCAGTACTTC	CASRPSGPPGTQYF
-	TRBV5-4	TRBJ1-2	-	TGTGCCAGCAGCTTGGCTAGAGGGCCCCCAAACTATGGCTACACCTTC	CASSLARGPPNYGYTF
-	TRBV5-1	TRBJ1-5	-	TGCGCCAGCAGCTTGTATGGCAATCAGCCCCAGCATTTT	CASSLYGNQPQHF
-	TRBV7-8	TRBJ1-3	-	TGTGCCAGCAGCGCAACGAGCTCTGGAAACACCATATATTTT	CASSATSSGNTIYF
-	TRBV4-3	TRBJ2-5	TRBD2	TGCGCCAGCAGCCAAGAGGGAGGGGCTAGCGAGACCCAGTACTTC	CASSQEGGASETQYF
-	TRBV6-5	TRBJ1-1	-	TGTGCCAGCAGCCGGGGGGCCGCTGAAGCTTTCTTT	CASSRGAAEAFF